This entry concerns a single TCR beta chain. The target antigen is unknown. The data belong to a study of T cell responses to AZD1222 COVID-19 vaccine. As for the study in general: Pooled together were second doses at about 4 or about 12 weeks. Study-level findings and limits: The donors showed a predominance of white British ancestry and of females, with possible underestimation of clonal diversity. Targeting of unmutated variant regions was reportedly seen in nearly half of spike-specific TCRs. Spike-specific TCR breadth rose after two AZD1222 doses, and depth rose as well.

Germline values: CDR1 MNHEY, CDR2 SVGEGT. V was shortened by 0 bases and J by 0 bases, with 9 bases between the two germline ends. The CDR3 runs to 16 residues. Using immunoSEQ multiplex PCR, the repertoire was profiled, and TCRdb retains in-frame clones only, with some absent. The repertoire holds approximately 180,000 clones, with 88% as singletons. The specimen was peripheral blood, collected on day 0 of AZD1222 vaccination. This receptor was obtained from an adult in good health. The rearrangement links TRBV6-2 or TRBV6-3 to TRBJ2-1; D remains ambiguous. CDR3 amino acids: CASSYSTRSSYNEQFF. The CDR3 DNA is TGTGCCAGCAGTTACTCGACTCGAAGCTCCTACAATGAGCAGTTCTTC.